This T cell receptor beta chain stems from a study of CD8 T cells in ankylosing spondylitis. This clonotype was observed a handful of times. The antigen remains undetermined. Construction of TCR beta libraries was performed using quantitative 5'-RACE with molecular barcodes. TCRdb redid the calling of the 5' RACE reads with MiXCR, one entry per CDR3 protein. The table records around 210,000 distinct CDR3 sequences, roughly 8% of them present only once. Broader study findings: Within peripheral blood, clones linked to disease were CD8+ and relatively rare. Disease-linked clones reportedly showed significant enrichment in matched ankylosing spondylitis synovial fluid. Apparently characteristic of ankylosing spondylitis blood was a TCR beta motif (under ten highly homologous variants).

The germline V gene has CDR1 DFQATT and CDR2 SNEGSKA (reference sequence). This CDR3 is built from 13 residues. The ends were cut back, 2 bases at V and 0 bases at J, with 5 bases in the middle. This clonotype was sampled from a female donor with ankylosing spondylitis or in good health (not recorded which). This chain links TRBV20-1 with TRBJ2-4; no reliable D call. The sequenced sample consisted of blood, either unsorted or a sorted T cell fraction (not recorded which). Here the CDR3 reads CSARWGAKNIQYF. The CDR3 nucleotides read TGCAGTGCTAGATGGGGAGCCAAAAACATTCAGTACTTC.